The T cell receptor (beta chain) described here comes from a study of Ad26.COV2.S vaccination and SARS-CoV-2 variants. Libraries were prepared by immunoSEQ multiplex PCR; TCRdb keeps only in-frame clonotypes and omits some of them. The sample has roughly 420,000 clones, over 75% seen once. From germline, CDR1 is MNHEY and CDR2 SMNVEV (reference sequence). The CDR3 is made up of 13 amino acids. V dropped 6 bases and J dropped 3 bases, with 11 bases sitting between them. Treatment specified: around 19 received Ad26.COV2.S at low or high dose, single or two shots; 5 received placebo; per-sample allocation not given. Day 63 after the first injection of vaccine or placebo was the sampling time. As its vector, the vaccine had Ad26, which expressed Wuhan-strain SARS-CoV-2 spike.

This chain connects TRBV27 to TRBJ1-1; TRBD1 might be the D (6 bases). This sequence originates from a person between 18 and 65 years old who received the Ad26.COV2.S COVID-19 vaccine or a placebo. Source: peripheral blood, taken in a trial of Ad26.COV2.S vaccine versus placebo. DNA for the CDR3: TGTGCCAGCAGGACTAACAGGGACACTGAAGCTTTCTTT. This encodes CASRTNRDTEAFF.